These T cell receptor beta chains were read from a single sample in a study of shared clonotypes between healthy human individuals. Some clones are missing from TCRdb's copy, which holds only in-frame ones; the method was immunoSEQ multiplex PCR. The repertoire has roughly 850,000 clones, 90% to 97% of them found once; the top ten carry about 0.21%. The material sequenced was naive CD8+ T cells sorted from blood. These TCRs come from a man aged 30-40 years in good health. Each CDR3 is given with its conserved first and last residue. A D gene is named only where the DNA matches it firmly. Clone size is stated in some rows and not others, as once, few, many or a class when expanded.

clone size,J gene,D gene,V gene,CDR3 DNA,CDR3 protein
.,TRBJ2-5,.,TRBV7-9,TGTGCCAGCAGCTTAGGGGGGCTAGCGGATTACCAAGAGACCCAGTACTTC,CASSLGGLADYQETQYF
.,TRBJ2-7,.,TRBV6-6,TGTGCCAGCAGTTACTCTGTGACGTACGAGCAGTACTTC,CASSYSVTYEQYF
.,TRBJ2-7,.,TRBV1,TGCACCAGCAGCCAGGCCCCGAGAGGAGCGGGAGGTAAACTCTCCTACGAGCAGTACTTC,CTSSQAPRGAGGKLSYEQYF
.,TRBJ2-1,.,TRBV5-1,TGCGCCAGCAGCTTGGGGACGGGATCCTACAATGAGCAGTTCTTC,CASSLGTGSYNEQFF
.,TRBJ2-7,.,TRBV27,TGTGCCAGCAGTTTATCGTCGGGGGTGGCCTACGAGCAGTACTTC,CASSLSSGVAYEQYF
.,TRBJ1-1,TRBD1,TRBV9,TGTGCCAGCAGCGTCGGACAGGGGAACACTGAAGCTTTCTTT,CASSVGQGNTEAFF
.,TRBJ2-7,TRBD1,TRBV7-8,TGTGCCAGCAGCCCCCGGGACAGGGCCTACGAGCAGTACTTC,CASSPRDRAYEQYF
.,TRBJ2-2,.,TRBV6-5,TGTGCCAGCAGTTACGTGAACACCGGGGAGCTGTTTTTT,CASSYVNTGELFF
.,TRBJ2-2,.,TRBV27,TGTGCCAGCAGCCCGGAGTGGGACCTTGGGACCGGGGAGCTGTTTTTT,CASSPEWDLGTGELFF
.,TRBJ2-1,TRBD2,TRBV27,TGTGCCAGCAGTCAAGGGACTAGCGTGTACAATGAGCAGTTCTTC,CASSQGTSVYNEQFF
.,TRBJ2-7,TRBD2,TRBV14,TGTGCCAGCAGCCAAGGTAGCGGGAGGGCCTACGAGCAGTACTTC,CASSQGSGRAYEQYF
.,TRBJ2-1,.,TRBV6-5,TGTGCCAGCAGCCACAACCCGAGGGGTAATGAGCAGTTCTTC,CASSHNPRGNEQFF
.,TRBJ2-1,.,TRBV6-1,TGTGCCAGCAGCCTCGTAGGGCATGAGCAGTTCTTC,CASSLVGHEQFF
.,TRBJ2-1,.,TRBV7-2,TGTGCCAGCAGCGAGTCCCCTTCAGGTGGTGAGCAGTTCTTC,CASSESPSGGEQFF
.,TRBJ1-5,.,TRBV27,TGTGCCAGCAAAGGGGAGGGCAATCAGCCCCAGCATTTT,CASKGEGNQPQHF
.,TRBJ2-7,TRBD2,TRBV6-5,TGTGCCAGCAGTTACGTAGGGCAGGGACTAGAGCAGTACTTC,CASSYVGQGLEQYF
.,TRBJ2-7,TRBD1,TRBV11-3,TGTGCCAGCAGCTTTGGACAGGGGCTCGAGCAGTACTTC,CASSFGQGLEQYF
.,TRBJ2-1,.,TRBV5-4,TGTGCCAGCAGCTTTCACAGGGATGAGCAGTTCTTC,CASSFHRDEQFF
.,TRBJ2-1,TRBD1,TRBV14,TGTGCCAGCAGCCGAACAGAGACAGGGGGCTTCGATGAGCAGTTCTTC,CASSRTETGGFDEQFF
.,TRBJ1-2,.,TRBV15,TGTGCCACCAGCAGAGATGAGGGTTACTATGGCTACACCTTC,CATSRDEGYYGYTF
.,TRBJ2-7,TRBD2,TRBV7-9,TGTGCCAGCAGCTTGGACGGGAGGGGCGAGCAGTACTTC,CASSLDGRGEQYF
.,TRBJ2-3,.,TRBV29-1,TGCAGCGTTGAAGAGGCAGATTTTAGCACAGATACGCAGTATTTT,CSVEEADFSTDTQYF
.,TRBJ2-1,.,TRBV28,TGTGCCAGCAGTTTAGACGTGGCCTCCTACAATGAGCAGTTCTTC,CASSLDVASYNEQFF
.,TRBJ2-7,TRBD2,TRBV5-4,TGTGCCAGCAGCTTGGCCGGGGGGGTTTGGGACGAGCAGTACTTC,CASSLAGGVWDEQYF
.,TRBJ2-7,TRBD2,TRBV7-9,TGTGCCAGCAGCTCCCCGACTAGCGCATCCTACGAGCAGTACTTC,CASSSPTSASYEQYF
.,TRBJ2-7,TRBD1,TRBV27,TGTGCCAGCAGCCGTCCCGGGACAGGGAACGAGCAGTACTTC,CASSRPGTGNEQYF
.,TRBJ1-3,TRBD1,TRBV10-3,TGTGCCATCAGTGACAACAGGGGGCATGGAAACACCATATATTTT,CAISDNRGHGNTIYF
.,TRBJ2-5,TRBD2,TRBV7-9,TGTGCCAGCAGCCAACTGGAGCTAGCGGAACAAGAGACCCAGTACTTC,CASSQLELAEQETQYF
.,TRBJ2-1,TRBD2,TRBV6-1,TGTGCCAGCGAGCCGCTAGCGGGAGGAGGAGATGAGCAGTTCTTC,CASEPLAGGGDEQFF
.,TRBJ2-2,.,TRBV7-8,TGTGCCAGCAGCACCGGGACGGATACCGGGGAGCTGTTTTTT,CASSTGTDTGELFF
.,TRBJ2-7,TRBD1,TRBV9,TGTGCCAGCAGCCCAGCGGGACAGGGTTCCAACGAGCAGTACTTC,CASSPAGQGSNEQYF
.,TRBJ2-7,.,TRBV11-2,TGTGCCAGCAGCTTAGTTTCAGGTCGGTACGAGCAGTACTTC,CASSLVSGRYEQYF
few,TRBJ1-5,.,TRBV7-9,TGTGCCAGCAGCCAATCGACGGGGTGGGCCAATCAGCCCCAGCATTTT,CASSQSTGWANQPQHF